The 32 T cell receptor beta chains below all came from one sample that was sequenced in a study of memory CD4+ T cells and cytomegalovirus serostatus. Repertoires were generated with immunoSEQ multiplex PCR, while TCRdb's copy carries only in-frame clones and drops some. The sample holds about 39,000 clones, roughly 78% seen once. The sort gate was single viable CD3+CD4+CD8-CD45RO+ cells for memory CD4+ T cells. The sample taken for sequencing was memory CD4+ T cells from blood. The origin of the receptors is an adult in good health and CMV-seronegative.

The rearrangement links TRBV14 to TRBJ1-2; D is unclear. Germline loops: CDR1 SGHDN, CDR2 FVKESK. The V end was cut by 0 bases, the J end by 0 bases, with 8 bases between. This CDR3 comprises 15 residues. The CDR3 DNA reads TGTGCCAGCAGCCAAGATCTCCAGTCTAACTATGGCTACACCTTC. This sequence encodes CASSQDLQSNYGYTF.

This chain joins TRBV11-1 and TRBJ2-5, with D maybe TRBD2 (5 bases). The CDR3 is 13 residues long. Deletions cut 2 bases from V and 5 bases from J, with 9 bases between. The germline CDR1 and CDR2 sequences are SGHAT and FQDESV (reference sequence). The DNA of the CDR3 is TGTGCCAGCAGCTTATCATCGGGGGAGACCCAGTACTTC. Translation gives CASSLSSGETQYF. The variable domain in full, completed from reference TRBV11-1 and TRBJ2-5, reads EAEVAQSPRYKITEKSQAVAFWCDPISGHATLYWYRQILGQGPELLVQFQDESVVDDSQLPKDRFSAERLKGVDSTLKIQPAELGDSAMYLCASSLSSGETQYFGPGTRLLVL.

The chain uses TRBV7-2 and TRBJ1-5; a weak D match, TRBD1 (5 bases). V was shortened by 5 bases and J by 2 bases, with 10 bases between the two germline ends. CDR1 and CDR2 (germline): SGHTA, FQGNSA. This CDR3 comprises 14 residues. The CDR3 DNA reads TGTGCCAGCAGCCCCGACAGCGGCAATCAGCCCCAGCATTTT. This sequence encodes CASSPDSGNQPQHF.

The chain recombines TRBV29-1 with TRBJ1-5; no firm D call. Deletions cut 1 base from V and 6 bases from J, with 13 bases between. The length of the CDR3 is 14 residues. Germline loops: CDR1 SQVTM, CDR2 ANQGSEA. The CDR3 DNA reads TGCAGCGTTGAAGGCCCGGACCCAGGTCAGCCCCAGCATTTT. Translating gives CSVEGPDPGQPQHF.

The chain combines TRBV6-6 with TRBJ1-2; D gene uncertain. The length of the CDR3 is 13 residues. The germline V and J ends were trimmed by 8 bases and 7 bases, with 17 bases remaining between them. Germline loops: CDR1 MNHNY, CDR2 SVGAGI (reference sequence). CDR3 amino acids: CASVFPGLTGYTF. Written as DNA, the CDR3 is TGTGCCAGCGTGTTCCCCGGGCTGACTGGCTACACCTTC.

CDR3 sequence reads: CASSGGDRLSYEQYF. The DNA of the CDR3 is TGTGCCAGCAGTGGAGGGGACAGACTATCCTACGAGCAGTACTTC. The chain uses TRBV25-1 and TRBJ2-5; 7 bases agree with TRBD1. The assigned J gene may be wrong: the sequence end matches TRBJ2-7 better. The CDR3 length is 15 residues. The germline V gene has CDR1 MGHDK and CDR2 SYGVNS.

CDR3 sequence (DNA): TGCGCCAGCAGTGAGTCTTCGGGACAGGGCCAGTTCTTC. It codes for CASSESSGQGQFF. This sequence joins TRBV10-1 and TRBJ2-1, with 9 bases aligning to TRBD1. J lost 13 bases, V lost 0 bases, and 4 bases had no gene match. Germline CDR1 is WNHNN and CDR2 is SYGVQD (reference sequence). CDR3 length: 13 residues.

The V call is TRBV6-1, the J call TRBJ1-1; 10 bases are shared with TRBD1. Germline values: CDR1 MNHNS, CDR2 SASEGT. CDR3 size: 14 residues. J was trimmed by 5 bases and V by 6 bases; bases with no gene match: 6. The CDR3 region is CASRGGTGVTEAFF. The CDR3 DNA reads TGTGCCAGCAGGGGGGGGACAGGGGTTACTGAAGCTTTCTTT.

This chain links TRBV11-2 with TRBJ2-7; no clear D. Trimming left V 3 bases short and J 6 bases short, with 12 bases between. CDR1 and CDR2 (germline): SGHAT, FQNNGV. This CDR3 spans 13 amino acids. DNA of the CDR3: TGTGCCAGCAGCTTTACCCTAAGAGGCGAGCAGTACTTC. Its translation: CASSFTLRGEQYF.

The chain recombines TRBV7-2 with TRBJ1-3; D is unclear. CDR3 length equals 16 residues. V lost 4 bases and J 4 bases, leaving 17 bases between the germline ends. CDR1 SGHTA and CDR2 FQGNSA come from the germline V gene. In nucleotides, the CDR3 is TGTGCCAGCAGCTCCTACCACGGACGGAAGGGAAACACCATATATTTT. Translating it yields CASSSYHGRKGNTIYF.

The V gene is TRBV19, the J gene TRBJ1-2, with TRBD1 matching 9 bases. Germline trimming cut 3 bases from V and 1 base from J; bases unmatched to any gene: 3. Germline V gene lookup returns CDR1 LNHDA and CDR2 SQIVND (reference sequence). CDR3 length: 15 residues. CDR3 amino acids: CASSITTGGNYGYTF. CDR3 coding DNA: TGTGCCAGTAGTATTACGACAGGGGGTAACTATGGCTACACCTTC.

The genes are TRBV5-1 and TRBJ2-7, with D hard to call. Germline CDR1 reads SGHRS; CDR2 reads YFSETQ. The CDR3 runs to 13 residues. Trimming pared 0 bases from V and 3 bases from J, leaving 7 bases between. The CDR3, as DNA: TGCGCCAGCAGCTTGGAACAGTTCTACGAGCAGTACTTC. Translation gives CASSLEQFYEQYF.

The chain recombines TRBV13 with TRBJ2-5; 7 bases are shared with TRBD2. This CDR3 comprises 13 residues. Germline V lookup: CDR1 PRHDT, CDR2 FYEKMQ (reference sequence). V gave up 1 base and J gave up 4 bases; unmatched junction bases: 0. CDR3 loop: CASSLAGGETQYF. CDR3 in DNA: TGTGCCAGCAGCTTAGCGGGGGGAGAGACCCAGTACTTC.

The genes are TRBV2 and TRBJ2-3; TRBD1 aligns across 10 bases. V dropped 2 bases and J dropped 4; count of bases not matched to a gene: 3. Per germline, CDR1 SNHLY and CDR2 FYNNEI. The CDR3 runs to 15 residues. The DNA of the CDR3 is TGTGCCAGCAGTGAATGGGACAGGGGATCAGATACGCAGTATTTT. Translating gives CASSEWDRGSDTQYF.

V gene TRBV30 combines with J gene TRBJ1-2; D call uncertain. Germline CDR1 GTSNPN, CDR2 SVGIG (reference sequence). V lost 1 base and J 5 bases, leaving 8 bases between the germline ends. The CDR3 is 12 residues long. The CDR3: CAWSAQTYGYTF. The CDR3 nucleotides are TGTGCCTGGAGTGCACAGACATATGGCTACACCTTC. The entire variable domain, with the rest obtained from reference TRBV30 and TRBJ1-2, is as follows: SQTIHQWPATLVQPVGSPLSLECTVEGTSNPNLYWYRQAAGRGLQLLFYSVGIGQISSEVPQNLSASRPQDRQFILSSKKLLLSDSGFYLCAWSAQTYGYTFGSGTRLTVV.

The rearrangement links TRBV2 to TRBJ2-1; 7 nucleotides agree with TRBD1. This CDR3 has 15 amino acids. Trimming at V came to 5 bases and at J to 0 bases, leaving 4 bases not matched to a gene. Germline CDR1 SNHLY, CDR2 FYNNEI. CDR3 region: CASSKGQLSYNEQFF. The DNA of the CDR3 is TGTGCCAGCAGTAAGGGACAGCTCTCCTACAATGAGCAGTTCTTC.

V usage is TRBV5-5 and J usage is TRBJ1-6, with 8 bases identical to TRBD1. CDR3 length: 16 residues. The germline V gene has CDR1 SGHKS and CDR2 YYEKEE (reference sequence). The V and J ends lost 0 bases and 11 bases, in that order; junction bases with no gene match: 10. As DNA, the CDR3 is TGTGCCAGCAGCTTGGAAGGGACAGGCTGGGGCACACCCCTCCACTTT. Amino acids: CASSLEGTGWGTPLHF.

This clone came up a few times. The rearrangement uses TRBV30 and TRBJ1-5; maybe TRBD1 (5 bases). This CDR3 has 16 residues. The V end lost 0 bases, the J end lost 0 bases, and 12 bases lay between the germline ends. Looked up from germline, CDR1 is GTSNPN and CDR2 is SVGIG (reference sequence). In DNA, the CDR3 is TGTGCCTGGAGTGTGGCACCAGGACATAGCAATCAGCCCCAGCATTTT. Translating it yields CAWSVAPGHSNQPQHF.

The CDR3 coding sequence is TGTGCCAGCAGCAAGGGACAGGGGTGGGTAGATGGCTACACCTTC. Protein product: CASSKGQGWVDGYTF. The chain carries TRBV7-2 and TRBJ1-2; 10 positions match TRBD1. Looked up from germline, CDR1 is SGHTA and CDR2 is FQGNSA. The CDR3 covers 15 residues. Losses at the gene ends were 5 bases for V and 6 bases for J; bases not matched to a gene: 9.

The chain has TRBV11-2 and TRBJ1-1; TRBD1 might be the D (6 bases). There are 14 residues in the CDR3. The V gene lost 5 bases and the J gene lost 1 base, with 11 bases spanning the gap. The germline gives CDR1 SGHAT, CDR2 FQNNGV. The CDR3 nucleotides are TGTGCCAGCAGCCTACAACAGGGGAACACTGAAGCTTTCTTT. Its protein product is CASSLQQGNTEAFF.

V and J are TRBV2 and TRBJ1-5; D gene unclear. This CDR3 has 14 amino acids. Germline lookup yields CDR1 SNHLY and CDR2 FYNNEI. Between the trimmed V and J ends, which lost 5 bases and 2 bases, there was a span of 10 bases. The CDR3 nucleotides are TGTGCCAGCAGTTTTGATGGTGGCAATCAGCCCCAGCATTTT. It encodes CASSFDGGNQPQHF.

J is TRBJ1-5 and V is TRBV5-1; D not certain. V dropped 1 base and J dropped 1 base, with 12 bases sitting between them. Germline V gene sequence: CDR1 SGHRS, CDR2 YFSETQ. The CDR3 is 16 amino acids. CDR3 residues: CASSLWPTNSNQPQHF. CDR3 in DNA: TGCGCCAGCAGCTTGTGGCCCACTAACAGCAATCAGCCCCAGCATTTT.

The chain recombines TRBV30 with TRBJ2-3; possible D gene TRBD1, 6 bases. Trimming cost V 3 bases and J 2 bases, with 15 bases left between them. Looked up from germline, CDR1 is GTSNPN and CDR2 is SVGIG (reference sequence). The CDR3 sequence is 15 residues long. The CDR3 protein is CAWRATGQYTDTQYF. CDR3 DNA: TGTGCCTGGAGGGCGACGGGACAATACACAGATACGCAGTATTTT.

The chain has TRBV30 and TRBJ1-6; unclear D gene. This CDR3 contains 15 residues. Trimming stripped 2 bases from V and 3 bases from J, with 11 bases between. From germline, CDR1 is GTSNPN and CDR2 SVGIG (reference sequence). The CDR3 bases are TGTGCCTGGAGTTCTGGGGTTGGCTATAATTCACCCCTCCACTTT. Amino acids: CAWSSGVGYNSPLHF.

CDR3 residues: CASSLGGGKNSPLHF. CDR3 DNA: TGTGCCAGCAGCTTAGGAGGGGGCAAGAATTCACCCCTCCACTTT. This chain connects TRBV11-3 to TRBJ1-6, with 7 bases fitting TRBD1. This CDR3 contains 15 residues. V gave up 1 base and J gave up 7 bases; unmatched junction bases: 4. In germline, CDR1 is SGHNT, CDR2 YENEEA.

This sequence joins TRBV5-4 and TRBJ2-2; 7 bases line up with TRBD1. The trim removed 6 bases at V and 6 bases at J, leaving 8 bases unmatched. CDR1 and CDR2 (germline): SGHNT, YYREEE (reference sequence). The CDR3 contains 14 residues. The CDR3 sequence: CASTTGTVAGELFF. The CDR3 region has the DNA TGTGCCAGCACGACCGGGACAGTCGCCGGGGAGCTGTTTTTT.

The chain couples TRBV5-1 to TRBJ2-5, with no clear D. Trimming removed 4 bases at V and 2 bases at J, with 12 bases between. The germline gives CDR1 SGHRS, CDR2 YFSETQ. The CDR3 length is 14 residues. CDR3 sequence: CASSRVSSQETQYF. DNA for the CDR3: TGCGCCAGCAGCAGGGTGTCATCTCAAGAGACCCAGTACTTC.

CDR3 sequence reads: CASSLAILAGHMDTQYF. The CDR3 DNA is TGTGCCAGCAGCCTCGCGATACTAGCGGGTCACATGGATACGCAGTATTTT. This chain uses TRBV5-8 with TRBJ2-3; 9 bases agree with TRBD2. CDR1 and CDR2 from the germline V gene are SGHTS and YDEGEE. The length of the CDR3 is 17 residues. The V and J ends lost 4 bases and 6 bases, in that order; junction bases with no gene match: 15.

This clone has a handful of counts. The gene calls are TRBV6-5 and TRBJ1-2; D unclear. The V gene's germline CDR1 is MNHEY and CDR2 SVGAGI. This CDR3 region has 13 residues. V was trimmed by 4 bases and J by 4 bases, leaving 10 bases between them. This CDR3 is CASSSSKSYGYTF. The CDR3 DNA follows: TGTGCCAGCAGTTCGTCCAAGAGCTATGGCTACACCTTC.

The V and J genes are TRBV4-2 and TRBJ1-4; 7 bases are shared with TRBD1. This CDR3 comprises 16 residues. Germline CDR1 is LGHNA and CDR2 is YNFKEQ. V gave up 1 base and J gave up 7 bases; unmatched junction bases: 9. CDR3 bases: TGTGCCAGCAGCCAAGTTTCCACAGGGGTGGGTGAAAAACTGTTTTTT. It is translated as CASSQVSTGVGEKLFF.

The chain has TRBV2 and TRBJ2-7; a possible D gene is TRBD1 (5 bases). Germline loops: CDR1 SNHLY, CDR2 FYNNEI. Trimming removed 0 bases at V and 1 base at J, with 7 bases between. The CDR3 covers 14 residues. CDR3 sequence: CASSEAQGSYEQYF. The CDR3, as DNA: TGTGCCAGCAGTGAAGCTCAGGGTTCCTACGAGCAGTACTTC.

The J gene is TRBJ2-7, the V gene TRBV5-4, with 11 nucleotides matching TRBD1. V dropped 3 bases and J dropped 2; count of bases not matched to a gene: 4. CDR1 is SGHNT, CDR2 YYREEE, per germline (reference sequence). CDR3 size: 15 residues. Written as DNA, the CDR3 is TGTGCCAGCAGCTCGGACAGGGGGCGAGCCTACGAGCAGTACTTC. Protein product: CASSSDRGRAYEQYF.